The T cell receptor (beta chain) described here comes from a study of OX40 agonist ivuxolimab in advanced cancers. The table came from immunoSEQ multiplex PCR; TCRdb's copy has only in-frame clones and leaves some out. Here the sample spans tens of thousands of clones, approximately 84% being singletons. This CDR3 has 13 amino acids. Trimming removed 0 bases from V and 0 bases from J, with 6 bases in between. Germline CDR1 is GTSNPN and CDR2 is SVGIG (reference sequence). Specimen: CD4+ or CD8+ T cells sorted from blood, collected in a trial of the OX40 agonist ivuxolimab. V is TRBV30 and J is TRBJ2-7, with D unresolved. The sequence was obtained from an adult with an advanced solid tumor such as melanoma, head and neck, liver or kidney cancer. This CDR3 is CAWSVWASYEQYF. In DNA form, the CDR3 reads TGTGCCTGGAGTGTGTGGGCCTCCTACGAGCAGTACTTC. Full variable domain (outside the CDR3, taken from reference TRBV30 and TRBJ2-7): SQTIHQWPATLVQPVGSPLSLECTVEGTSNPNLYWYRQAAGRGLQLLFYSVGIGQISSEVPQNLSASRPQDRQFILSSKKLLLSDSGFYLCAWSVWASYEQYFGPGTRLTVT.